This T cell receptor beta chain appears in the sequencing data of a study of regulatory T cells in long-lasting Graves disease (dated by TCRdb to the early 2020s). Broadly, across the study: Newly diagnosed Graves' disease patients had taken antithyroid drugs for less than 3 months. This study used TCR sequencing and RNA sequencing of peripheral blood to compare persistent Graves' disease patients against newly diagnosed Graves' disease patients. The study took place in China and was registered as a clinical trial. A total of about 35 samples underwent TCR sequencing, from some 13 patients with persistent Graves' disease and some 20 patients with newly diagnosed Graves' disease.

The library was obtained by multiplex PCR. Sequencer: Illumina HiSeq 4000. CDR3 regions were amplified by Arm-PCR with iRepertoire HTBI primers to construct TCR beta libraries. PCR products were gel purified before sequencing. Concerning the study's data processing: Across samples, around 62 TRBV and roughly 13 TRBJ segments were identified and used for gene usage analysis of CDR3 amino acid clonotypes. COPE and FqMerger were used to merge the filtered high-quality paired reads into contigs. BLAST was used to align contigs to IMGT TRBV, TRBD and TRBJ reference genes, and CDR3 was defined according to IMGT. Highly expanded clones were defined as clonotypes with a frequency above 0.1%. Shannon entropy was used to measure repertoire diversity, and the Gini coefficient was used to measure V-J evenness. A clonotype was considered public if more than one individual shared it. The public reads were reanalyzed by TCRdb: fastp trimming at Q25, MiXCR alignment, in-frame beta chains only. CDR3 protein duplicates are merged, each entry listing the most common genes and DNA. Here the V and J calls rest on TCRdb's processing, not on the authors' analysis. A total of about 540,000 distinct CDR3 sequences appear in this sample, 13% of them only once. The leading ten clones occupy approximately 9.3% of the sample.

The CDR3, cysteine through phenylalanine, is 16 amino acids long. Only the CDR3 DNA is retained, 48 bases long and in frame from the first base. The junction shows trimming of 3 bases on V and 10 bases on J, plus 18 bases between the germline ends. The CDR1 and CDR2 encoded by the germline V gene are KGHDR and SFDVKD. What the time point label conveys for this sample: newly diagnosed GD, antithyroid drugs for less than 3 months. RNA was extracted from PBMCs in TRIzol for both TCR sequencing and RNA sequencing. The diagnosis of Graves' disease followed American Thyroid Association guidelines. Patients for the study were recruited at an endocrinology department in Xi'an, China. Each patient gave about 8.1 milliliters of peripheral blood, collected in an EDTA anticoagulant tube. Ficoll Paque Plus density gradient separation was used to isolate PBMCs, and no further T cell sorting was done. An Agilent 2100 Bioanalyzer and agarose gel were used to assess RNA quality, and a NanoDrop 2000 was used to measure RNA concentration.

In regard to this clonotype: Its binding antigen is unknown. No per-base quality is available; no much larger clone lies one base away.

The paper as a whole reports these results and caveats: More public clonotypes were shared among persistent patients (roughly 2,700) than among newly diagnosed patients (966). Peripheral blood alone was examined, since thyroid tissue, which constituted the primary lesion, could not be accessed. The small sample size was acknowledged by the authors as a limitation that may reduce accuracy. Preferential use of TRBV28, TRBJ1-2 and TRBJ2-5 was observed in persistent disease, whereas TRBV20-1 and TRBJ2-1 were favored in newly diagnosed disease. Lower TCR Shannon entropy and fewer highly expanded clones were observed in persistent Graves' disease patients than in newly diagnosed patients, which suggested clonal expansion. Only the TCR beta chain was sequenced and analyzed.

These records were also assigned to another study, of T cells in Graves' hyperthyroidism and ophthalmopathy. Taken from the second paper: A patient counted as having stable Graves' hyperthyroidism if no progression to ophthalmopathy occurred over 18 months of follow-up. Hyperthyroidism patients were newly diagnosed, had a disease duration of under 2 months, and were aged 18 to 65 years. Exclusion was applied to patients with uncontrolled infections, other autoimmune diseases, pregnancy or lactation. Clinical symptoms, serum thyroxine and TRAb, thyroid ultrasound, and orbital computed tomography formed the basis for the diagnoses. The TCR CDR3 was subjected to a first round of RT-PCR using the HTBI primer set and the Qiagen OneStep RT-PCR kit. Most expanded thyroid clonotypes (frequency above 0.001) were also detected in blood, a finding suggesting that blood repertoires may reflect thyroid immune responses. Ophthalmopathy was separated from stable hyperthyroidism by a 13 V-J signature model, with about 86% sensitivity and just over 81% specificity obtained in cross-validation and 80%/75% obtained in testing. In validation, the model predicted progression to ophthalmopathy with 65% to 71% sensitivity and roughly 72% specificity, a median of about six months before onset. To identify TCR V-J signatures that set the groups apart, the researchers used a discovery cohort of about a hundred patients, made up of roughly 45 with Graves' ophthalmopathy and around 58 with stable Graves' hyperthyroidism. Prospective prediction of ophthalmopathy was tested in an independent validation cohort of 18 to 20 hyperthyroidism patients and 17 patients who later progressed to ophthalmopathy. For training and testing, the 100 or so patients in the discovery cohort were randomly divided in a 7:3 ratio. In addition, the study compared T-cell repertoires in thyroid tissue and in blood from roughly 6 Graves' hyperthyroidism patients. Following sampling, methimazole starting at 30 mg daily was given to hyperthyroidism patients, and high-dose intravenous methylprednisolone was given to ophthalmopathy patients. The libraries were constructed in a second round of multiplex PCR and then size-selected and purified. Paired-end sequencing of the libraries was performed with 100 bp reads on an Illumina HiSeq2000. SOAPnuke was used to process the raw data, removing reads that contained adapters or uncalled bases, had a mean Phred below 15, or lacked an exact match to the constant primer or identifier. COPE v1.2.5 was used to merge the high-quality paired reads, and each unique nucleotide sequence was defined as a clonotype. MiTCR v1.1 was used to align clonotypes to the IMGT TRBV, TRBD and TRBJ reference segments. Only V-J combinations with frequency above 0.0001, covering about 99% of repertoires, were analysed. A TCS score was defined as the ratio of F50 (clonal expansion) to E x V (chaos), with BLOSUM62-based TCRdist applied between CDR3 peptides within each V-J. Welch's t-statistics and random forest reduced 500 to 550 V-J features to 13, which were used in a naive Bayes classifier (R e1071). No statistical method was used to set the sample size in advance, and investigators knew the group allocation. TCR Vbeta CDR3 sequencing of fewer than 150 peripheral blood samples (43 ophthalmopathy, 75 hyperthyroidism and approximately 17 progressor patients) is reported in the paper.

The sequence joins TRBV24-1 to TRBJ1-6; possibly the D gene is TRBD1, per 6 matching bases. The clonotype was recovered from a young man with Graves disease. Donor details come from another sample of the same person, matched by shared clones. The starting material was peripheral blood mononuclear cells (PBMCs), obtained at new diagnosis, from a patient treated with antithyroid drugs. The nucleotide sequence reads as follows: TGTGCCACCAGTGATGGTGCAACAGGGATCCGCTCACCCCTCCACTTT. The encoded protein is CATSDGATGIRSPLHF.